This TCR beta chain was profiled in a study of blood T cell repertoires in COVID-19. Study summary: COVID-19 samples, acute and convalescent, were from the United States, Italy and Spain. T cells, B-cell-depleted T cells, or PBMCs provided the cDNA or gDNA that served as material.

Method: immunoSEQ multiplex PCR; TCRdb's copy keeps in-frame clones and lacks some. The sample has around 250,000 clones; 84% are singletons. J gave up 6 bases and V 1 base, and 5 bases lay outside the gene matches. The germline V gene has CDR1 SGHAT and CDR2 FQNNGV. The CDR3 runs 14 residues. V is TRBV11-2 and J is TRBJ1-2; 7 positions match TRBD1. The source of this sequence is a woman aged 40 to 49 who had recovered from COVID-19. Material: peripheral blood. CDR3 DNA sequence: TGTGCCAGCAGCTTAGTAGGGGGGACAGATGGCTACACCTTC. Protein sequence: CASSLVGGTDGYTF.